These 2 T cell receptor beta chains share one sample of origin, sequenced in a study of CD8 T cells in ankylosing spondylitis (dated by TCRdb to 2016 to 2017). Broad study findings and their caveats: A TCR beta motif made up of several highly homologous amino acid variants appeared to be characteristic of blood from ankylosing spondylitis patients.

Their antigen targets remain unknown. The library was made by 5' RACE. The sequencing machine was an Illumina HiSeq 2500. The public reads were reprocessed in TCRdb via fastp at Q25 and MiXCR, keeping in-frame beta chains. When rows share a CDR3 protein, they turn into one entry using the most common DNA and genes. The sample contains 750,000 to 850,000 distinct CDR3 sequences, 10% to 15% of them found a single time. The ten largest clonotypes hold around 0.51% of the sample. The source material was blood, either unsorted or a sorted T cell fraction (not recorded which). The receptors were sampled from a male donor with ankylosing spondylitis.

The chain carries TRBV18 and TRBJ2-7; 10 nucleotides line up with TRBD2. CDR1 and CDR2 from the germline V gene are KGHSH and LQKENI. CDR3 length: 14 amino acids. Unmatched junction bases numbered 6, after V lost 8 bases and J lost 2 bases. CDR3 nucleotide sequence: TGTGCCAGCAGTCCAGCGGGGGGGACCTACGAGCAGTACTTC. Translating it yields CASSPAGGTYEQYF. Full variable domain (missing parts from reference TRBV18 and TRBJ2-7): NAGVMQNPRHLVRRRGQEARLRCSPMKGHSHVYWYRQLPEEGLKFMVYLQKENIIDESGMPKERFSAEFPKEGPSILRIQQVVRGDSAAYFCASSPAGGTYEQYFGPGTRLTVT.

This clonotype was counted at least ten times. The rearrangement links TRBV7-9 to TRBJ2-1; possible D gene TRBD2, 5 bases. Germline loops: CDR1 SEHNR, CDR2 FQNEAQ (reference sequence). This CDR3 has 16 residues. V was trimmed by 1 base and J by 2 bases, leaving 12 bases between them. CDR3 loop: CASSLDGSVPYNEQFF. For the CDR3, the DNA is TGTGCCAGCAGCTTAGACGGTAGCGTCCCCTACAATGAGCAGTTCTTC.